The next 7 T cell receptor beta chains were all read from a single sample in a study of CD8 T cells in ankylosing spondylitis. TCRdb passed the 5' RACE reads through MiXCR, listing each CDR3 protein once. The sample has about 150,000 distinct CDR3 sequences, approximately 44% seen once. Sequencing used synovial fluid, either unsorted or a sorted T cell fraction (not recorded which). The source of these receptors is a male donor with ankylosing spondylitis.

The sample holds a few counts of this clonotype. This sequence joins TRBV4-2 and TRBJ1-2; D gene ambiguous. The CDR3 spans 16 residues. Germline V gives CDR1 LGHNA, CDR2 YNFKEQ. V lost 5 bases and J lost 3, with 19 bases in between. Here the CDR3 reads CASSAREGDNHYGYTF. The CDR3 coding sequence is TGTGCCAGCAGCGCACGGGAAGGTGACAACCACTATGGCTACACCTTC.

The chain links TRBV12-3 or TRBV12-4 to TRBJ1-1; D not resolved. The CDR3 loop spans 15 amino acids. V gave up 5 bases and J gave up 4 bases, with 17 bases separating them. CDR3 loop: CASSRAGGWGTEAFF. The CDR3 DNA reads TGTGCCAGCAGTAGAGCAGGAGGGTGGGGCACTGAAGCTTTCTTT.

This clonotype was seen a few times. The chain recombines TRBV15 with TRBJ2-2; D assignment may be TRBD1 or TRBD2 (5 bases each). Germline-derived CDR1 and CDR2 are LNHNV and YYDKDF (reference sequence). V lost 7 bases and J lost 4, with 13 bases in between. The CDR3 sequence is 14 residues long. This chain's CDR3 is CATTGDPSTGELFF. DNA of the CDR3: TGTGCCACCACTGGGGACCCGAGCACCGGGGAGCTGTTTTTT.

The chain uses TRBV5-6 and TRBJ2-3; D call uncertain. V lost 4 bases to trimming and J lost 2 bases, with 20 bases between them. Germline V gene lookup returns CDR1 SGHDT and CDR2 YYEEEE. CDR3 length equals 17 residues. The CDR3 reads CASSPGRSIQSTDTQYF. In nucleotides, the CDR3 is TGTGCCAGCAGCCCCGGTCGGTCGATCCAATCCACAGATACGCAGTATTTT.

The chain joins TRBV7-9 to TRBJ2-1; 12 positions match TRBD2. CDR3 length equals 17 residues. V was pared by 5 bases and J by 8 bases, with 13 bases of the junction left unmatched. Germline lookup yields CDR1 SEHNR and CDR2 FQNEAQ (reference sequence). Here the CDR3 reads CASSPRTSGTAYYEQFF. The CDR3 bases are TGTGCCAGCAGCCCCCGGACTAGCGGGACCGCGTACTATGAGCAGTTCTTC.

The gene calls are TRBV7-9 and TRBJ2-4, with D perhaps TRBD1 (5 bases). The germline V gene encodes CDR1 SEHNR and CDR2 FQNEAQ (reference sequence). V lost 5 bases and J lost 7, with 12 bases in between. The CDR3 runs 13 residues. The CDR3 here is CASSRLDKNIQYF. As DNA, the CDR3 is TGTGCCAGCAGCCGGCTGGACAAGAACATTCAGTACTTC.

The chain links TRBV5-5 to TRBJ2-7; D unclear. Germline V gene lookup returns CDR1 SGHKS and CDR2 YYEKEE (reference sequence). Trimming took 0 bases from V and 5 from J, leaving 6 bases between them. This CDR3 comprises 12 residues. The CDR3 loop is CASSLVVHEQYF. The CDR3 DNA reads as TGTGCCAGCAGCTTGGTCGTACACGAGCAGTACTTC.